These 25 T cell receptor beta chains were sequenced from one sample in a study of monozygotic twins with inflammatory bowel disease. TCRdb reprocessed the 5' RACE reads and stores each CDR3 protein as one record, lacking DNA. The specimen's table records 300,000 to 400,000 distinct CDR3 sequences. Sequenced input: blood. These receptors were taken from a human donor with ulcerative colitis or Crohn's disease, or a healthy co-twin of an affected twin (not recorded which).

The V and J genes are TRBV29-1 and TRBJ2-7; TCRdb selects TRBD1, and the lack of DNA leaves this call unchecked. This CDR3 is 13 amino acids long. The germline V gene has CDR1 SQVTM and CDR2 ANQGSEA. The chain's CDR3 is CSARPGQGNEQYF.

The CDR3 reads CASSLATETQRDTQYF. J is TRBJ2-3 and V is TRBV7-9. The CDR3 has 16 amino acids. The germline V gene has CDR1 SEHNR and CDR2 FQNEAQ (reference sequence).

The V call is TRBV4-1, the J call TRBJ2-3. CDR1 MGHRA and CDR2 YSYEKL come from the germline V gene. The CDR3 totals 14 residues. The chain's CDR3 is CASSQGLPPDTQYF.

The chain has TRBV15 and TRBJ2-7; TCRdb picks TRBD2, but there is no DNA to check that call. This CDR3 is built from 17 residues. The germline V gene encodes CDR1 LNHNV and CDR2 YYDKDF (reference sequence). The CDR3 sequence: CATSRVGLAESSYEQYF.

CDR3 amino acids: CSVTGSIYEQYF. The V gene is TRBV29-1, the J gene TRBJ2-7; the TCRdb D gene call, TRBD1, has no DNA to confirm it. The length of the CDR3 is 12 residues. Germline loops: CDR1 SQVTM, CDR2 ANQGSEA.

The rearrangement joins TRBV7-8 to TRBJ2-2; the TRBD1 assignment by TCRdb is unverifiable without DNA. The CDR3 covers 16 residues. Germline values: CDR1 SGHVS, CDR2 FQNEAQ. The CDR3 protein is CASSPYPGPGTGELFF.

The CDR3 spells CASSSVGQGAYGYTF. V gene TRBV27 combines with J gene TRBJ1-2; the TRBD1 assignment by TCRdb is unverifiable without DNA. This CDR3 has 15 residues. Germline-derived CDR1 and CDR2 are MNHEY and SMNVEV (reference sequence).

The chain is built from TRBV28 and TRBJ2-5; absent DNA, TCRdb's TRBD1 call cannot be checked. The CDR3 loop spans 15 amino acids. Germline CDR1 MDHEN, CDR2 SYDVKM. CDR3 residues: CAISDPRAGLETQYF. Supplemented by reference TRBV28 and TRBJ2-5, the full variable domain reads DVKVTQSSRYLVKRTGEKVFLECVQDMDHENMFWYRQDPGLGLRLIYFSYDVKMKEKGDIPEGYSVSREKKERFSLILESASTNQTSMYLCAISDPRAGLETQYFGPGTRLLVL.

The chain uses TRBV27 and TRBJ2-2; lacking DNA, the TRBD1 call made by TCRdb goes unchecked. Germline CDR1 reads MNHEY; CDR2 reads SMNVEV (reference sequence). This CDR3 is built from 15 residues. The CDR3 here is CASSLSWGRTGELFF.

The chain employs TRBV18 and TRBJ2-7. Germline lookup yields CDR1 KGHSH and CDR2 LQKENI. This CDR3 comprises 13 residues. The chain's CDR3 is CASSPSDTREQYF.

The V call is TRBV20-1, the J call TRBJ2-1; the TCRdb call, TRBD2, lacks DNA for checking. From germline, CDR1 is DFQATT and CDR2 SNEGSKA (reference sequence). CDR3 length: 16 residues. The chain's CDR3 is CSARIRESSGINEQFF.

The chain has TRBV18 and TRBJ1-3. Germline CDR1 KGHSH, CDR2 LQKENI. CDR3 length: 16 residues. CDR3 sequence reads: CASSPNTGGNGNTIYF.

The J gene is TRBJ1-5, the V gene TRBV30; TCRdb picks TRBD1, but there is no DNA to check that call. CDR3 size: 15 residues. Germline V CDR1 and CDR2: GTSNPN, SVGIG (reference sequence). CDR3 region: CACGTGAVSNQPQHF.

CDR3 residues: CSARDKGVAGTQYF. The chain recombines TRBV20-1 with TRBJ2-5; checking the TCRdb D call of TRBD1 is not possible without DNA. The CDR3 totals 14 residues. Germline V gives CDR1 DFQATT, CDR2 SNEGSKA (reference sequence).

CDR3 residues: CASSPPGQIYGYTF. The chain carries TRBV5-1 and TRBJ1-2; TCRdb lists TRBD1, though no DNA is available to test this call. CDR3 length: 14 residues. Germline-derived CDR1 and CDR2 are SGHRS and YFSETQ.

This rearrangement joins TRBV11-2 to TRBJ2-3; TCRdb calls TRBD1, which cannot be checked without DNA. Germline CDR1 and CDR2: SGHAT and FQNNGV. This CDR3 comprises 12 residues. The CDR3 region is CASSPGLDTQYF.

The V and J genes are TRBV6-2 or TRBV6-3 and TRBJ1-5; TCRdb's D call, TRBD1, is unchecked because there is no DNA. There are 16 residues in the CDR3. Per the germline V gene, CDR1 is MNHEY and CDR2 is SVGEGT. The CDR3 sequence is CASSSRITGSNQPQHF.

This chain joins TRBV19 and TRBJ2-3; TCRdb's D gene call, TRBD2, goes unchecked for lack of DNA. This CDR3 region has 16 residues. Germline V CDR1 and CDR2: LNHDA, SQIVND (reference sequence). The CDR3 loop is CASSPLRAGGRDTQYF.

The CDR3: CASRERLYNSPLHF. The V and J genes are TRBV3-1 and TRBJ1-6. Germline-derived CDR1 and CDR2 are LGHDT and YNNKEL (reference sequence). This CDR3 has 14 amino acids. Drawing the rest from reference TRBV3-1 and TRBJ1-6, the complete variable domain is DTAVSQTPKYLVTQMGNDKSIKCEQNLGHDTMYWYKQDSKKFLKIMFSYNNKELIINETVPNRFSPKSPDKAHLNLHINSLELGDSAVYFCASRERLYNSPLHFGNGTRLTVT.

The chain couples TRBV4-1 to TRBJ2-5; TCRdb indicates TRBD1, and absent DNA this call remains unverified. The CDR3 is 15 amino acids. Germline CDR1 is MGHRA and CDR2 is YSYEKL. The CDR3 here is CAGSIPGTVYETQYF.

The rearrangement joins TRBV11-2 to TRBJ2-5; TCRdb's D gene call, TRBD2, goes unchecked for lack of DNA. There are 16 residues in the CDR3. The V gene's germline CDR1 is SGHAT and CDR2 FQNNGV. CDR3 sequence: CASSLVGGGLQETQYF.

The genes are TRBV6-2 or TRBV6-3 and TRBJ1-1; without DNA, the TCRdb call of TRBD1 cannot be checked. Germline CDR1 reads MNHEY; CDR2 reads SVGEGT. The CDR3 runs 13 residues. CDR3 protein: CASKGAFKPEAFF.

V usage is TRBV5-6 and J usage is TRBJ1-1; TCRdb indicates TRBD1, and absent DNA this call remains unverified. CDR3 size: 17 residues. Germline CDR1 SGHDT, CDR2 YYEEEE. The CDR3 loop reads CASRLSGFLRGNTEAFF.

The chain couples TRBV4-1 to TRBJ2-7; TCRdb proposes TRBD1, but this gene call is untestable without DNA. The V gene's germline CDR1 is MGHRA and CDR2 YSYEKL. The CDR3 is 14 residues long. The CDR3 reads CASSTPGQGYEQYF.

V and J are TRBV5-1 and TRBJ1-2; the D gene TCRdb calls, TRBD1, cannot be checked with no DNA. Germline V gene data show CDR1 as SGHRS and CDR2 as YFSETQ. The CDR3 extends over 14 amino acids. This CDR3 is CASSPTSGGSGYTF. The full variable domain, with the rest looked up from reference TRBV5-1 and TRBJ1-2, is KAGVTQTPRYLIKTRGQQVTLSCSPISGHRSVSWYQQTPGQGLQFLFEYFSETQRNKGNFPGRFSGRQFSNSRSEMNVSTLELGDSALYLCASSPTSGGSGYTFGSGTRLTVV.